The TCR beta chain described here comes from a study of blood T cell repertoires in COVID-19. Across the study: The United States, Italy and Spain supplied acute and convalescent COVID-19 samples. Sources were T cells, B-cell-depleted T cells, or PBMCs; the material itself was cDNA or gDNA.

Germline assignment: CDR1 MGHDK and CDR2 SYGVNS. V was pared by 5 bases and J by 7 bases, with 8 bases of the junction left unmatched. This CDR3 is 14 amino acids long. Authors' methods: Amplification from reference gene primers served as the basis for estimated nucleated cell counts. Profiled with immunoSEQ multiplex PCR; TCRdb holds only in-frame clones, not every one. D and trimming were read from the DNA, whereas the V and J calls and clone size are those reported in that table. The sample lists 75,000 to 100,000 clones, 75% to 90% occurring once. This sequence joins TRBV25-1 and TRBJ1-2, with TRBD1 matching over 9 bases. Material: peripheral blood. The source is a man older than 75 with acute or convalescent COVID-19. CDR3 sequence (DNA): TGTGCCAGCAGTTACCTACAGGGGGCGGGTGGCTACACCTTC. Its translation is CASSYLQGAGGYTF.